This TCR beta chain came from a study of blood T cell repertoires in COVID-19. As for the study in general: Samples representing acute and convalescent COVID-19 were sourced from the United States, Italy and Spain. From T cells, B-cell-depleted T cells, or PBMCs came the material, which was cDNA or gDNA.

The CDR3 sequence is 13 residues long. The germline CDR1 and CDR2 sequences are GTSNPN and SVGIG (reference sequence). Trimming took 8 bases from V and 4 from J; bases not matched to a gene: 9. Profiled with immunoSEQ multiplex PCR; TCRdb holds only in-frame clones, not every one. The top ten clones hold 1% of a sample with 300,000 or so clones, around 86% of them seen once. The sequencing sample was made of peripheral blood. This sequence originates from a man aged 50 or older with active or convalescent COVID-19. The V call is TRBV30, the J call TRBJ1-1; TRBD1 matches at 8 bases. This CDR3 reads CALDRGLGTEAFF. The DNA for the CDR3 is TGTGCCCTTGACAGGGGATTGGGCACTGAAGCTTTCTTT.